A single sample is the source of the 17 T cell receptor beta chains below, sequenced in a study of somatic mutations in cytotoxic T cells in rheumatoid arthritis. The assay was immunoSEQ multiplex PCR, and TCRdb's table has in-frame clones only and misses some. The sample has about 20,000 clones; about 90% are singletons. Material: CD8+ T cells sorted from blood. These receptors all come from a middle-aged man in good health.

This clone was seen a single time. The CDR3 is CASSSKLAGEGHEQFF. CDR3 coding DNA: TGTGCCAGCAGCTCGAAACTAGCGGGAGAGGGTCACGAGCAGTTCTTC. The J gene is TRBJ2-1, the V gene TRBV7-8; 11 bases line up with TRBD2. J was trimmed by 10 bases and V by 4 bases; bases with no gene match: 12. The CDR3 totals 16 residues. Germline CDR1 SGHVS, CDR2 FQNEAQ. The whole variable domain, filled in from reference TRBV7-8 and TRBJ2-1, reads GAGVSQSPRYKVAKRGQDVALRCDPISGHVSLFWYQQALGQGPEFLTYFQNEAQLDKSGLPSDRFFAERPEGSVSTLKIQRTQQEDSAVYLCASSSKLAGEGHEQFFGPGTRLTVL.

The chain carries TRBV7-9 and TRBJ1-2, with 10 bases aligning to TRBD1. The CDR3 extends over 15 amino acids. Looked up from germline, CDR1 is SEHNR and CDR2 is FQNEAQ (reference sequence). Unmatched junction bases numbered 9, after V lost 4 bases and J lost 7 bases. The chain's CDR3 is CASSSSGTGVLGYTF. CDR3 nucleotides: TGTGCCAGCAGCTCGTCAGGGACAGGGGTTCTTGGCTACACCTTC.

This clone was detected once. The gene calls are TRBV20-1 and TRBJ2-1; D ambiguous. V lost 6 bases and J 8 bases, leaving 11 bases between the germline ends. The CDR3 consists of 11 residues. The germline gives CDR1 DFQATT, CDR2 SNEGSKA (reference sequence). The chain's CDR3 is CSAPWGHEQFF. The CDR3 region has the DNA TGCAGTGCCCCCTGGGGTCATGAGCAGTTCTTC.

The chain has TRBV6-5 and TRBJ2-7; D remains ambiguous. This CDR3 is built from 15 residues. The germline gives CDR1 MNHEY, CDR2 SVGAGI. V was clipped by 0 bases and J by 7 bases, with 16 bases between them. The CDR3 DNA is TGTGCCAGCAGTTACTCGACCAGGCCCCCGGGTGAGCAGTACTTC. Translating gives CASSYSTRPPGEQYF.

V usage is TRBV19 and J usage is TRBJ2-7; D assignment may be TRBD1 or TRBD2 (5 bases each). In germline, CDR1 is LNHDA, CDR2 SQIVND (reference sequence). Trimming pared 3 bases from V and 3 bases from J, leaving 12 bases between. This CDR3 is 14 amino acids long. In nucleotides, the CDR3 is TGTGCCAGTAGTATGGGGGTGGGCGGCTACGAGCAGTACTTC. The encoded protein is CASSMGVGGYEQYF.

The CDR3, as DNA: TGTGCCAGCAGATACAGGGAGGGTGAGCAGTTCTTC. Translated: CASRYREGEQFF. The genes are TRBV7-2 and TRBJ2-1; possible D gene TRBD2, 7 bases. Germline assignment: CDR1 SGHTA and CDR2 FQGNSA. The CDR3 loop spans 12 amino acids. V dropped 6 bases and J dropped 9 bases, with 12 bases sitting between them.

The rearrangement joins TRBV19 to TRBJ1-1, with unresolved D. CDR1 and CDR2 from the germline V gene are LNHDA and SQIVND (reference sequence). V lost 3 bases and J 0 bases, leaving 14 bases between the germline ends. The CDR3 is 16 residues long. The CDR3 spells CASSMSNRPMNTEAFF. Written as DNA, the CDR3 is TGTGCCAGTAGTATGAGTAACAGACCTATGAACACTGAAGCTTTCTTT.

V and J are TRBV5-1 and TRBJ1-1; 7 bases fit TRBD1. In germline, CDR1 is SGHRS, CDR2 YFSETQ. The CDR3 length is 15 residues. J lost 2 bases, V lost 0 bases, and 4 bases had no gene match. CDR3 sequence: CASSLAGQLNTEAFF. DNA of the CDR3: TGCGCCAGCAGCTTGGCGGGACAGCTTAACACTGAAGCTTTCTTT.

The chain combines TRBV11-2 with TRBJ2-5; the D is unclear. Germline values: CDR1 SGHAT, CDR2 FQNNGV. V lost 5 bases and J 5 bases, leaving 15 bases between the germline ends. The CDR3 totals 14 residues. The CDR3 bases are TGTGCCAGCAGCCCTCCCGGAGCCAGGGAGACCCAGTACTTC. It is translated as CASSPPGARETQYF.

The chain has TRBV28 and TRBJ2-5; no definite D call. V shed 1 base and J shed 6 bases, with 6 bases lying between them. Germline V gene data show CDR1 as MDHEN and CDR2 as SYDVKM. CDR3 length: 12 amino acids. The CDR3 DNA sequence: TGTGCCAGCAGTTTATTTATTCAGACCCAGTACTTC. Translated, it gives CASSLFIQTQYF.

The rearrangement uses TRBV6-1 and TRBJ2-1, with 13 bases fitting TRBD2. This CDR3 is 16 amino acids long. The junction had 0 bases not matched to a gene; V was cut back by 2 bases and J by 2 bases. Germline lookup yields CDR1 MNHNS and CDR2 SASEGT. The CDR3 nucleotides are TGTGCCAGCAGTGAAACTAGCGGGAGGGCCTACAATGAGCAGTTCTTC. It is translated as CASSETSGRAYNEQFF.

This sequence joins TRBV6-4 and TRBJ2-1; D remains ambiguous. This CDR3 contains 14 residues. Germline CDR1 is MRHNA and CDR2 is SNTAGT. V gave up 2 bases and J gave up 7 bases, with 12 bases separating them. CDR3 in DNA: TGTGCCAGCAGTGACCTACCAGTAGGGAATGAGCAGTTCTTC. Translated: CASSDLPVGNEQFF.

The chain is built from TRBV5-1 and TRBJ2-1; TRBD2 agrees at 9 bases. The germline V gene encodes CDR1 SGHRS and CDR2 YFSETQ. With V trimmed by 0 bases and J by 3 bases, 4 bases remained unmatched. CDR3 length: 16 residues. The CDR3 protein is CASSLARLADYNEQFF. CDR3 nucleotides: TGCGCCAGCAGCTTGGCACGACTAGCGGACTACAATGAGCAGTTCTTC.

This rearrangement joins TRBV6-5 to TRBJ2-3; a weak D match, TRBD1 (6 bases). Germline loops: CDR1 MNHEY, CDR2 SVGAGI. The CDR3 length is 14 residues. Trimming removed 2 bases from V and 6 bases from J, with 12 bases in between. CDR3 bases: TGTGCCAGCAGTTACCTCCCCAGGGGTGATACGCAGTATTTT. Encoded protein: CASSYLPRGDTQYF.

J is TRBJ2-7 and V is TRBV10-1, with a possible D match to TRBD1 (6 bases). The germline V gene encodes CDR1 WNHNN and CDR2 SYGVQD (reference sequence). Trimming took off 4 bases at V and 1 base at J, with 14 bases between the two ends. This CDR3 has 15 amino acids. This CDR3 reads CASSGADRSSYEQYF. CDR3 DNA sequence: TGCGCCAGCAGTGGGGCCGACAGGAGTTCCTACGAGCAGTACTTC.

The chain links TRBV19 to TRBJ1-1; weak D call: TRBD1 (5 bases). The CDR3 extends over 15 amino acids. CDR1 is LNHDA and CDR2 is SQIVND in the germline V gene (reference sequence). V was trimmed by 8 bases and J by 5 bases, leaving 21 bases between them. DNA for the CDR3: TGTGCCAGTCAACGGGCGGGACTATGGACTACTGAAGCTTTCTTT. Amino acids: CASQRAGLWTTEAFF.

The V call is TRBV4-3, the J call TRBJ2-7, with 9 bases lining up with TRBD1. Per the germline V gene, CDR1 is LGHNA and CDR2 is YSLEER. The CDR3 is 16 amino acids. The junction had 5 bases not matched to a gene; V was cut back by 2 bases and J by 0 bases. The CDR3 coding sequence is TGCGCCAGCAGCCAATCCGGGACAGGGTACTCCTACGAGCAGTACTTC. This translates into CASSQSGTGYSYEQYF.